One sample yielded the 18 T cell receptor beta chains listed below, sequenced in a study of graft-versus-host responses after intestinal transplantation. Profiled with immunoSEQ multiplex PCR; TCRdb holds only in-frame clones, not every one. The sample has tens of thousands of clones; around 93% are singletons. The sample was PBMCs, taken 98 days after intestinal transplantation. These receptors all stem from a human patient who received an intestinal transplant, so some T cells may come from the graft donor.

The chain uses TRBV19 and TRBJ2-1; TRBD2 matches 16 bases. The J segment lost 2 bases and the V segment lost 3 bases, leaving 4 bases of the junction unmatched. The CDR3 runs to 18 residues. Germline V gene data show CDR1 as LNHDA and CDR2 as SQIVND (reference sequence). CDR3 residues: CASSIPGLAGGPYNEQFF. DNA for the CDR3: TGTGCCAGTAGTATCCCGGGACTAGCGGGAGGGCCCTACAATGAGCAGTTCTTC.

V gene TRBV4-3 combines with J gene TRBJ2-5; no definite D call. V was clipped by 0 bases and J by 1 base, with 9 bases between them. From germline, CDR1 is LGHNA and CDR2 YSLEER. There are 15 residues in the CDR3. The CDR3 region is CASSQDMAVQETQYF. Here the CDR3 DNA reads TGCGCCAGCAGCCAAGATATGGCAGTCCAAGAGACCCAGTACTTC.

V is TRBV7-9 and J is TRBJ2-2; 11 nucleotides line up with TRBD2. Germline CDR1 SEHNR, CDR2 FQNEAQ (reference sequence). V was clipped by 5 bases and J by 2 bases; unmatched bases: 4. The CDR3 is 16 amino acids. The CDR3 loop reads CASSQLAGDNTGELFF. The DNA of the CDR3 is TGTGCCAGCAGCCAACTAGCGGGGGATAACACCGGGGAGCTGTTTTTT.

This clone was found once. The rearrangement uses TRBV6-4 and TRBJ1-5; D may be TRBD1 (5 bases). This CDR3 spans 13 amino acids. The ends were cut back, 5 bases at V and 3 bases at J, with 8 bases in the middle. Per germline, CDR1 MRHNA and CDR2 SNTAGT. In DNA form, the CDR3 reads TGTGCCAGCAGTAGGACACTCAATCAGCCCCAGCATTTT. Residues: CASSRTLNQPQHF.

The rearrangement uses TRBV19 and TRBJ1-5; 7 bases align to TRBD1. Germline CDR1 LNHDA, CDR2 SQIVND (reference sequence). CDR3 size: 13 residues. J was trimmed by 1 base and V by 6 bases; bases with no gene match: 0. The CDR3 sequence is CASRGQSNQPQHF. The DNA for the CDR3 is TGTGCCAGTAGGGGACAGAGCAATCAGCCCCAGCATTTT. The variable domain in full, completed from reference TRBV19 and TRBJ1-5, reads DGGITQSPKYLFRKEGQNVTLSCEQNLNHDAMYWYRQDPGQGLRLIYYSQIVNDFQKGDIAEGYSVSREKKESFPLTVTSAQKNPTAFYLCASRGQSNQPQHFGDGTRLSIL.

The chain couples TRBV10-1 to TRBJ1-4, with D possibly being TRBD1 (6 bases). This CDR3 is 14 amino acids long. V shed 7 bases and J shed 4 bases, with 13 bases lying between them. CDR1 WNHNN and CDR2 SYGVQD come from the germline V gene (reference sequence). This CDR3 reads CASIGQGGNEKLFF. DNA of the CDR3: TGCGCCAGCATTGGACAAGGGGGTAATGAAAAACTGTTTTTT.

The chain recombines TRBV6-5 with TRBJ2-1, with 7 bases aligning to TRBD1. V was pared by 2 bases and J by 4 bases, with 8 bases of the junction left unmatched. The CDR3 sequence is 16 residues long. CDR1 and CDR2 (germline): MNHEY, SVGAGI. The CDR3 sequence: CASSYPGQETYNEQFF. DNA of the CDR3: TGTGCCAGCAGTTACCCCGGACAGGAAACTTACAATGAGCAGTTCTTC.

The V call is TRBV29-1, the J call TRBJ2-2, with D perhaps being TRBD1 or TRBD2 (6 bases each). Germline loops: CDR1 SQVTM, CDR2 ANQGSEA. Trimming cost V 5 bases and J 5 bases, with 18 bases left between them. The CDR3 loop spans 15 amino acids. As DNA, the CDR3 is TGCAGCGTTCCCCGGGTGGGGGCGGGGACCGGGGAGCTGTTTTTT. Protein sequence: CSVPRVGAGTGELFF.

The J gene is TRBJ2-5, the V gene TRBV7-9; no definite D call. The CDR3 consists of 11 residues. Germline V gene data show CDR1 as SEHNR and CDR2 as FQNEAQ (reference sequence). V gave up 3 bases and J gave up 4 bases, with 3 bases separating them. CDR3 nucleotide sequence: TGTGCCAGCAGCTTCAGAGAGACCCAGTACTTC. It translates to CASSFRETQYF.

This rearrangement joins TRBV6-6 to TRBJ2-2; possibly TRBD1 for D (5 bases). Germline CDR1 is MNHNY and CDR2 is SVGAGI (reference sequence). The CDR3 has 15 residues. Trimming removed 2 bases from V and 2 bases from J, with 9 bases in between. The CDR3 sequence: CASSYRDSNTGELFF. Here the CDR3 DNA reads TGTGCCAGCAGTTACAGAGACAGTAACACCGGGGAGCTGTTTTTT.

CDR3 sequence: CASSLGAGPSTDTQYF. The CDR3 coding sequence is TGTGCCAGCAGCCTGGGGGCGGGGCCAAGCACAGATACGCAGTATTTT. The V call is TRBV5-6, the J call TRBJ2-3; D may match TRBD1 or TRBD2 (6 bases each). CDR3 length: 16 residues. V shed 4 bases and J shed 0 bases, with 15 bases lying between them. Germline loops: CDR1 SGHDT, CDR2 YYEEEE.

V is TRBV10-2 and J is TRBJ1-2; D unresolved. The V gene lost 2 bases and the J gene lost 3 bases, with 1 base spanning the gap. Germline CDR1 WSHSY, CDR2 SAAADI. The CDR3 has 11 amino acids. In DNA form, the CDR3 reads TGCGCCAGCAGTGAGCACTATGGCTACACCTTC. This gives the protein CASSEHYGYTF.

This clone was counted between two and nine times. The chain has TRBV6-6 and TRBJ1-5; perhaps TRBD1 as D (5 bases). V was trimmed by 2 bases and J by 5 bases, leaving 16 bases between them. Germline values: CDR1 MNHNY, CDR2 SVGAGI (reference sequence). This CDR3 has 16 residues. CDR3 bases: TGTGCCAGCAGTTACAGGGGCCAACTCCTTTATCAGCCCCAGCATTTT. Its translation: CASSYRGQLLYQPQHF.

This clone has a single count. The chain joins TRBV6-4 to TRBJ2-2; D possibly matches TRBD1 or TRBD2 (5 bases each). This CDR3 has 13 amino acids. Looked up from germline, CDR1 is MRHNA and CDR2 is SNTAGT. Trimming stripped 0 bases from V and 6 bases from J, with 5 bases between. Here the CDR3 reads CASSDSGAGELFF. CDR3 coding DNA: TGTGCCAGCAGTGACTCGGGGGCCGGGGAGCTGTTTTTT.

The V and J genes are TRBV27 and TRBJ1-5, with 7 bases that match TRBD1. The V gene end was trimmed by 3 bases and the J gene end by 3 bases; junction bases not matched to a gene: 2. This CDR3 is built from 14 residues. Germline-derived CDR1 and CDR2 are MNHEY and SMNVEV (reference sequence). The CDR3 loop reads CASSFTGVNQPQHF. The CDR3 DNA follows: TGTGCCAGCAGTTTTACAGGGGTCAATCAGCCCCAGCATTTT.

The rearrangement joins TRBV28 to TRBJ2-3; 10 bases agree with TRBD1. The J segment lost 5 bases and the V segment lost 4 bases, leaving 3 bases of the junction unmatched. The germline V gene encodes CDR1 MDHEN and CDR2 SYDVKM. CDR3 length: 14 residues. CDR3 in DNA: TGTGCCAGCAGTTGGGGGACAGGGGTAGATACGCAGTATTTT. This gives the protein CASSWGTGVDTQYF.

The chain recombines TRBV7-8 with TRBJ2-3, with TRBD1 matching over 8 bases. With 5 bases clipped from V and 2 bases from J, the junction kept 3 bases outside the gene matches. Germline V gene lookup returns CDR1 SGHVS and CDR2 FQNEAQ. There are 14 residues in the CDR3. Here the CDR3 DNA reads TGTGCCAGCAGCCGGACAGGGTCCACAGATACGCAGTATTTT. It yields the protein CASSRTGSTDTQYF.

The rearrangement joins TRBV7-8 to TRBJ2-7; the D gene could be TRBD1 or TRBD2 (5 bases each). The CDR3 runs to 13 residues. CDR1 and CDR2 from the germline V gene are SGHVS and FQNEAQ. V was trimmed by 5 bases and J by 3 bases, leaving 11 bases between them. The CDR3 loop is CASSRGTYYEQYF. The DNA for the CDR3 is TGTGCCAGCAGCCGTGGGACCTACTACGAGCAGTACTTC.